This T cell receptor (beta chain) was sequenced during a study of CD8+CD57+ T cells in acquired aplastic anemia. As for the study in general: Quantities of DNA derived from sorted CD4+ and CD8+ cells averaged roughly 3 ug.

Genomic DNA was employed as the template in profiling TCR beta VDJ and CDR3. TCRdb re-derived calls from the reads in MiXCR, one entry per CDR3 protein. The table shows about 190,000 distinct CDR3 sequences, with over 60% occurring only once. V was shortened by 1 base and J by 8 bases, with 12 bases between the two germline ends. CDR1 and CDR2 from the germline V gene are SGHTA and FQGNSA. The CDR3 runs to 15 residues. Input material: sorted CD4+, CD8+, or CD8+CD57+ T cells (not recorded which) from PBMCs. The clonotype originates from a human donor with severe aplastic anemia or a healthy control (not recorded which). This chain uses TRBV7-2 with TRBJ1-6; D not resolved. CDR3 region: CASSLEAQKYSPLHF. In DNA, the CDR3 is TGTGCCAGCAGCTTAGAAGCACAGAAGTATTCACCCCTCCACTTT.